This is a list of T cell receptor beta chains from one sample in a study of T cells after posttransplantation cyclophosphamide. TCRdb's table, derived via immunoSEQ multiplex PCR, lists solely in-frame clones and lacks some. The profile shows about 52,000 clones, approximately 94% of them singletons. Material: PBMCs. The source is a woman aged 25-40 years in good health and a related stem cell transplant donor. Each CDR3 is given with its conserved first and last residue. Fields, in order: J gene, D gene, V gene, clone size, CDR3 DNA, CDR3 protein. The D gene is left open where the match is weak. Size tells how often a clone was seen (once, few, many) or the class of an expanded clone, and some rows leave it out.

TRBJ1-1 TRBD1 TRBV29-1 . TGCAGCGTGGAACAGGGGAATGAAGCTTTCTTT CSVEQGNEAFF
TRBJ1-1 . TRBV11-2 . TGTGCCAGCAGCCCCCCACGCGACACTGAAGCTTTCTTT CASSPPRDTEAFF
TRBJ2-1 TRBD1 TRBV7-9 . TGTGCCAGCAGCCCCGGGACAGCCACCTACAATGAGCAGTTCTTC CASSPGTATYNEQFF
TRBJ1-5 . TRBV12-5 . TGTGCTAGTGGAACCGGGATAAACTTTCCCCGCAATCAGCCCCAGCATTTT CASGTGINFPRNQPQHF
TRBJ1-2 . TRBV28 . TGTGCCAGCAGTTTGAGATATGGGCACACCTTC CASSLRYGHTF
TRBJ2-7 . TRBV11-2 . TGTGCCAGCAGCTTAGATGGAGGCTACGAGCAGTACTTC CASSLDGGYEQYF
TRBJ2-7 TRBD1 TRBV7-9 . TGTGCCAGCAGCTCCGACCGGGACAGGGGTGGGGAGCAGTACTTC CASSSDRDRGGEQYF
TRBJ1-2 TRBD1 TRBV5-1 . TGCGCCAGCAGCTTGGAAACAGGGGGTACTTATGGCTACACCTTC CASSLETGGTYGYTF
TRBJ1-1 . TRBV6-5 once TGTGCCAGCAGTTACTCTGGGGGAGGAACTGAAGCTTTCTTT CASSYSGGGTEAFF
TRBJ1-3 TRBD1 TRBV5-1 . TGCGCCAGCAGCTTGGCGCCGCAGGGGGCTACATTCTCTGGAAACACCATATATTTT CASSLAPQGATFSGNTIYF
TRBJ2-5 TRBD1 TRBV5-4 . TGTGCCAGCAGCGCGTCCGCAGGGGGTCGGGAGACCCAGTACTTC CASSASAGGRETQYF
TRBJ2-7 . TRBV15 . TGTGCCACCAGCAGCCGGAAGGGGGGGAATGTATACGAGCAGTACTTC CATSSRKGGNVYEQYF
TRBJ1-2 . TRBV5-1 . TGCGCCAGCAGCTTGGGTAGCGACGGCTACACCTTC CASSLGSDGYTF
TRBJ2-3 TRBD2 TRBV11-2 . TGTGCCAGCAGCCCGTGGGGGGAGGGATCAGATACGCAGTATTTT CASSPWGEGSDTQYF
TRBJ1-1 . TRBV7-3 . TGTGCCAGCAGCGAAACCAGGAACACTGAAGCTTTCTTT CASSETRNTEAFF